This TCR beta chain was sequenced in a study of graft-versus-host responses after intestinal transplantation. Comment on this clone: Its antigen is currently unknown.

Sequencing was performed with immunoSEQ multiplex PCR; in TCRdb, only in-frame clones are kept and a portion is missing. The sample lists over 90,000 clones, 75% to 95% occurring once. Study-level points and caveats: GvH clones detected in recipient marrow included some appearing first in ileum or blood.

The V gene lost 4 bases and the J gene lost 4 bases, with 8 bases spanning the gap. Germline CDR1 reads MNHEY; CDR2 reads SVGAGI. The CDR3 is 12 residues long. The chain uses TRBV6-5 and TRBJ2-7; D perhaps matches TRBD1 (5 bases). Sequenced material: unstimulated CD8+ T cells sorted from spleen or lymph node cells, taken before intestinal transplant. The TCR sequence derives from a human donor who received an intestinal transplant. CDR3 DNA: TGTGCCAGCAGTTTCGACAGTTACGAGCAGTACTTC. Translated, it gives CASSFDSYEQYF.